What follows describes a single TCR beta chain. No antigen is known for it. The data were taken from a study of blood T cells in healthy people across ages. The CDR3 loop spans 13 amino acids. V lost 6 bases to trimming and J lost 4 bases, with 13 bases between them. Germline CDR1 and CDR2: WSHSY and SAAADI. Individuals who donated were healthy Caucasians from Russia aged about 6 to 90. A minimum of 5.5 micrograms of total RNA was extracted per sample. Together with a sample-barcoded 5' primer, a J-beta primer mix was included in a second PCR lasting roughly 7 to 11 cycles. Via MiXCR, TCRdb re-called the 5' RACE reads, giving one row per CDR3 protein. Of roughly 1.4 million distinct CDR3 sequences in the sample, roughly 60% were seen once. Study conclusions and caveats: Naive CD4+ cell counts and diversity both ran higher in long-lived than in aged donors. Any conclusive comparison of naive versus antigen-experienced cells was prevented by using unsorted PBMCs.

This TCR was recovered from a man aged 18 to 30 in good health. This sequence joins TRBV10-2 and TRBJ2-7; D might be TRBD1 (5 bases). Sequenced material: blood. In DNA, the CDR3 is TGCGCCAGCAGGCCCCCAGGGCGATACGAGCAGTACTTC. Its protein is CASRPPGRYEQYF.